This T cell receptor (beta chain) was retrieved from a study of T cell responses to AZD1222 COVID-19 vaccine. For the study at large: Investigators merged groups given second doses at roughly 4 or roughly 12 weeks. Notes on the study in general: The sample set comprised mostly white British donors with more females, and clonal diversity was possibly underestimated.

Libraries were prepared by immunoSEQ multiplex PCR; TCRdb keeps only in-frame clonotypes and omits some of them. The sample includes around 140,000 clones, about 93% of them seen just once. As concerns this clone: What it recognizes is unknown.

The CDR3 is 17 residues long. Germline values: CDR1 MNHEY, CDR2 SVGEGT. V lost 0 bases and J 4 bases, leaving 18 bases between the germline ends. The chain combines TRBV6-2 or TRBV6-3 with TRBJ1-1; D unclear. The sequence was obtained from an adult in good health. The sequenced sample was peripheral blood, obtained on day 0 of AZD1222 vaccination. The DNA for the CDR3 is TGTGCCAGCAGTTACTCGTCGTCCCCGGGAGGACGCACTGAAGCTTTCTTT. It specifies CASSYSSSPGGRTEAFF.